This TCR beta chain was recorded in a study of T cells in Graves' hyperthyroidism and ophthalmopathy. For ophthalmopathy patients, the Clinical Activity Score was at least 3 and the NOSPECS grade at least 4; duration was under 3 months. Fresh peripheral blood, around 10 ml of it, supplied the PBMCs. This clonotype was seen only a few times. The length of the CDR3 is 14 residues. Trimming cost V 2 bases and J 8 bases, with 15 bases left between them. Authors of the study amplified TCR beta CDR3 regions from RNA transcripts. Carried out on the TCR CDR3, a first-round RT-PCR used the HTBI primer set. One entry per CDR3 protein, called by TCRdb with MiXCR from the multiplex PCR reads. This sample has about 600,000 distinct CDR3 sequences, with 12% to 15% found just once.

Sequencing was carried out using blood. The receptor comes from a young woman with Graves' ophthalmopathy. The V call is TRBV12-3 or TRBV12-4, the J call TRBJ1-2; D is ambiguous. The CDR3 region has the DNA TGTGCCAGCAGTTTAAACCCAGGCCCTCTAGGCTACACCTTC. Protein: CASSLNPGPLGYTF.